A selection of T cell receptor beta chains follows, all from one sample in a study of blood T cell repertoires in COVID-19. Repertoires were generated with immunoSEQ multiplex PCR, while TCRdb's copy carries only in-frame clones and drops some. Of over 200,000 clones in the sample, just over 85% were seen once. Specimen: PBMCs or T cells enriched from blood (not recorded which). The receptor set was obtained from a young man who had recovered from COVID-19. CDR3s include the opening cysteine and the closing phenylalanine or tryptophan. Each record gives: clone size, V gene, CDR3 protein. Rows give clone size only sometimes, using once, few, many, or a class for an expanded clone.

once,TRBV12-3/TRBV12-4,CASSSGPYEQYF
-,TRBV27,CASSSGGWNTEAFF
-,TRBV9,CASRGASIRTDTQYF
-,TRBV7-2,CASSRDSRFQETQYF
-,TRBV2,CASGRTGEVNEQYF
-,TRBV12-5,CASGLRGFTEAFF
-,TRBV7-6,CASSSLADAEQFF
-,TRBV5-4,CASSQGQGRRQTYEQYF
-,TRBV4-1,CASSQSGGGPGANVLTF
few,TRBV5-4,CASSQARTGDQPQHF
-,TRBV11-2,CASSSPRTSSYEQYF
-,TRBV30,CAWSQGSVNTEAFF
few,TRBV6-6,CASSYVQPGGTGELFF
-,TRBV10-1,CASSLNNEQFF
-,TRBV18,CASSPPGQREQYF
-,TRBV5-4,CASRDRGLETQYF
-,TRBV11-2,CASSLLPTNYGYTF
-,TRBV9,CASSPNVAGNSPLHF
-,TRBV5-5,CASRTGAGSWRETQYF
-,TRBV5-1,CASSPGQGGISQPQHF
-,TRBV20-1,CSASLGGGGGYTF
-,TRBV7-9,CASSLAAGTPGEQYF
once,TRBV7-9,CASSPLSSYNSPLHF
-,TRBV12-1,CASSFRHGGNQPQHF
-,TRBV9,CASSVVSGSEAFF
once,TRBV13,CASSLSMREWGETQYF
-,TRBV4-1,CASSQDPDSYNSPLHF
-,TRBV5-4,CASSLNDRVKGGYTF
-,TRBV5-1,CASSYYGDTEAFF
-,TRBV18,CASSPATSTYEQYF
-,TRBV19,CASSSIPRGIDTQYF
-,TRBV11-2,CASSYQRGRGNTIYF
once,TRBV5-6,CASRQEDGPTGELFF
-,TRBV3-1/TRBV3-2,CASSQAGTNSPLHF
-,TRBV19,CASSISGGNSYNEQFF
-,TRBV11-2,CASSLRRGDLTGELFF
-,TRBV27,CASRGTGGTQYF